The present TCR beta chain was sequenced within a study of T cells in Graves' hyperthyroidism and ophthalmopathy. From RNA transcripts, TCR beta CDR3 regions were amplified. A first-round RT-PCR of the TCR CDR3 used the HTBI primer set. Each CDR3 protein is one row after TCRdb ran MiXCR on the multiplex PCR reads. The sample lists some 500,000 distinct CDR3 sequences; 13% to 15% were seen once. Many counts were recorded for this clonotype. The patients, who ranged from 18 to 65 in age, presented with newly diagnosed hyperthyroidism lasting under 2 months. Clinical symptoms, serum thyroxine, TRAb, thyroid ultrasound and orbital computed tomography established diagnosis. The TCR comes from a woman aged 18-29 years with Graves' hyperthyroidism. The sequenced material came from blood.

The CDR3 DNA follows: TGTGCCAGCAGCTTTTCGACGGGAGGGTTGAACAATGAGCAGTTCTTC. Translation gives CASSFSTGGLNNEQFF. V and J are TRBV11-2 and TRBJ2-1; 8 bases match TRBD2. The V gene end was trimmed by 3 bases and the J gene end by 5 bases; junction bases not matched to a gene: 9. This CDR3 contains 16 residues. From germline, CDR1 is SGHAT and CDR2 FQNNGV.